The 17 T cell receptor beta chains reported below all come from one sample, sequenced in a study of beta chain features in type 1 diabetes. Study-wide results and limits: All four CD4+ subsets of Type 1 diabetes patients contained TCRB CDR3s that were moderately but significantly shorter.

Reverse transcription of all isolated RNA meant that expressed TCRB transcripts were sequenced. TCRdb's table, derived via immunoSEQ multiplex PCR, lists solely in-frame clones and lacks some. The sample shows a few hundred thousand clones, 10% to 15% of them seen only once. No antigen is known for these receptors. Sequencing was performed on naive CD4+ T cells from blood. The receptors shown here come from a woman younger than 35 with type 1 diabetes.

The chain recombines TRBV28 with TRBJ2-1, with a weak D call TRBD2 (6 bases). Trimming removed 3 bases from V and 8 bases from J, with 17 bases in between. This CDR3 is 15 amino acids long. Germline loops: CDR1 MDHEN, CDR2 SYDVKM. CDR3 nucleotides: TGTGCCAGCAGTTTTACGGGAGTGGTTGGTGATGAGCAGTTCTTC. Translating it yields CASSFTGVVGDEQFF.

This clone was seen a handful of times. The CDR3 DNA sequence: TGTGCCAGCAGCGTATCGGAGGTTCGGGATACGCAGTATTTT. It encodes CASSVSEVRDTQYF. This chain connects TRBV9 to TRBJ2-3; maybe TRBD2 (5 bases). The CDR3 runs 14 residues. Germline V gene sequence: CDR1 SGDLS, CDR2 YYNGEE. Trimming pared 1 base from V and 6 bases from J, leaving 12 bases between.

This clone was counted only a few times. The chain employs TRBV11-2 and TRBJ2-2, with TRBD1 identical over 7 bases. Trimming at V came to 5 bases and at J to 1 base, leaving 4 bases not matched to a gene. Germline CDR1 SGHAT, CDR2 FQNNGV. The CDR3 is 15 residues long. The CDR3 sequence: CASSEYRGNTGELFF. The CDR3 DNA reads TGTGCCAGCAGCGAGTACAGGGGGAACACCGGGGAGCTGTTTTTT. Using reference TRBV11-2 and TRBJ2-2 for the parts outside the CDR3, the full variable domain is EAGVAQSPRYKIIEKRQSVAFWCNPISGHATLYWYQQILGQGPKLLIQFQNNGVVDDSQLPKDRFSAERLKGVDSTLKIQPAKLEDSAVYLCASSEYRGNTGELFFGEGSRLTVL.

The rearrangement uses TRBV19 and TRBJ2-3; 11 bases map to TRBD2. Germline V gene lookup returns CDR1 LNHDA and CDR2 SQIVND (reference sequence). The CDR3 has 15 residues. Unmatched junction bases numbered 2, after V lost 5 bases and J lost 1 base. The CDR3 reads CASSSGLAGTDTQYF. CDR3 nucleotides: TGTGCCAGTAGTTCGGGACTAGCGGGCACAGATACGCAGTATTTT.

The sample holds a few counts of this clone. The chain couples TRBV14 to TRBJ2-7, with D tentatively TRBD2 (6 bases). Deletions cut 7 bases from V and 2 bases from J, with 12 bases between. CDR3 size: 13 residues. Germline CDR1 and CDR2: SGHDN and FVKESK. This chain's CDR3 is CASKGGNPYEQYF. The DNA of the CDR3 is TGTGCCAGCAAAGGAGGGAACCCCTACGAGCAGTACTTC. The complete variable domain, with remaining parts taken from reference TRBV14 and TRBJ2-7, reads EAGVTQFPSHSVIEKGQTVTLRCDPISGHDNLYWYRRVMGKEIKFLLHFVKESKQDESGMPNNRFLAERTGGTYSTLKVQPAELEDSGVYFCASKGGNPYEQYFGPGTRLTVT.

This clone was observed a handful of times. The CDR3, as DNA: TGTGCCAGCTCACCCGACACCTACGAGCAGTACTTC. Protein product: CASSPDTYEQYF. The V call is TRBV18, the J call TRBJ2-7; D is uncertain. Germline V gene sequence: CDR1 KGHSH, CDR2 LQKENI. The length of the CDR3 is 12 residues. V was pared by 3 bases and J by 2 bases, with 5 bases between.

The rearrangement uses TRBV7-2 and TRBJ2-7, with 9 positions matching TRBD1. The CDR3 is made up of 16 amino acids. V lost 2 bases to trimming and J lost 6 bases; unmatched junction nucleotides: 11. Germline loops: CDR1 SGHTA, CDR2 FQGNSA. This chain's CDR3 is CASSLTLTGTGFEQYF. The DNA of the CDR3 is TGTGCCAGCAGCTTAACTCTCACCGGGACAGGGTTCGAGCAGTACTTC.

The chain joins TRBV27 to TRBJ1-2; D might be TRBD1 (5 bases). The CDR3 covers 11 residues. The ends were cut back, 8 bases at V and 5 bases at J, with 9 bases in the middle. Germline CDR1 reads MNHEY; CDR2 reads SMNVEV (reference sequence). The CDR3 region is CASSGLYGYTF. CDR3 coding DNA: TGTGCCAGCTCAGGGCTTTATGGCTACACCTTC.

This clone was picked up a small number of times. The chain combines TRBV7-9 with TRBJ1-1; possible D gene TRBD1, 6 bases. Per the germline V gene, CDR1 is SEHNR and CDR2 is FQNEAQ (reference sequence). Trimming left V 8 bases short and J 3 bases short, with 16 bases between. The CDR3 sequence is 14 residues long. The CDR3: CASLKTGYDTEAFF. The DNA for the CDR3 is TGTGCCAGCCTCAAAACAGGGTACGACACTGAAGCTTTCTTT. The full variable domain, its missing parts supplied by reference TRBV7-9 and TRBJ1-1, is DTGVSQNPRHKITKRGQNVTFRCDPISEHNRLYWYRQTLGQGPEFLTYFQNEAQLEKSRLLSDRFSAERPKGSFSTLEIQRTEQGDSAMYLCASLKTGYDTEAFFGQGTRLTVV.

The V call is TRBV5-6, the J call TRBJ2-1; maybe TRBD2 (5 bases). Deletions cut 0 bases from V and 10 bases from J, with 14 bases between. Germline CDR1 is SGHDT and CDR2 is YYEEEE. This CDR3 region has 14 residues. CDR3 loop: CASSLGTYSGEQFF. The CDR3 coding sequence is TGTGCCAGCAGCTTGGGTACCTACTCGGGGGAGCAGTTCTTC.

V is TRBV27 and J is TRBJ2-7, with D tentatively TRBD2 (7 bases). The germline V gene has CDR1 MNHEY and CDR2 SMNVEV (reference sequence). The CDR3 runs 14 residues. V was clipped by 2 bases and J by 5 bases, with 13 bases between them. In DNA, the CDR3 is TGTGCCAGCAGTTTAAGGCCGCGGGGGCACGAGCAGTACTTC. This codes for CASSLRPRGHEQYF.

V gene TRBV6-6 combines with J gene TRBJ1-2; 10 bases align to TRBD1. Germline loops: CDR1 MNHNY, CDR2 SVGAGI (reference sequence). Trimming removed 6 bases from V and 2 bases from J; junction bases left unmatched: 3. This CDR3 is 14 amino acids long. Written as DNA, the CDR3 is TGTGCCAGCAGGCGGGACAGGGGAAACTATGGCTACACCTTC. This encodes CASRRDRGNYGYTF.

V and J are TRBV4-1 and TRBJ2-2; D might be TRBD1 (6 bases). Germline V gene data show CDR1 as MGHRA and CDR2 as YSYEKL. V was cut by 1 base and J by 11 bases, with 11 bases left in between. The CDR3 runs 13 residues. The CDR3 loop reads CASSQVGGRELFF. The CDR3, as DNA: TGCGCCAGCAGCCAAGTAGGGGGACGAGAGCTGTTTTTT.

The chain links TRBV4-2 to TRBJ2-7, with D tentatively TRBD2 (5 bases). The CDR3 extends over 14 amino acids. Germline V gives CDR1 LGHNA, CDR2 YNFKEQ. Trimming cost V 0 bases and J 3 bases, with 9 bases left between them. The DNA for the CDR3 is TGTGCCAGCAGCCAAGAGTGGGAGAGCTACGAGCAGTACTTC. It encodes CASSQEWESYEQYF.

This clone was found a few times. This rearrangement joins TRBV5-4 to TRBJ2-7, with a weak D call TRBD1 (6 bases). Germline V gene lookup returns CDR1 SGHNT and CDR2 YYREEE (reference sequence). The CDR3 loop spans 15 amino acids. The V gene lost 1 base and the J gene lost 4 bases, with 15 bases spanning the gap. In DNA form, the CDR3 reads TGTGCCAGCAGCTTGCTGTGGGGGCTTCGGTACGAGCAGTACTTC. Protein: CASSLLWGLRYEQYF.

V usage is TRBV27 and J usage is TRBJ1-1; a weak D match, TRBD1 (5 bases). Germline V gene lookup returns CDR1 MNHEY and CDR2 SMNVEV (reference sequence). There are 16 residues in the CDR3. The V and J ends lost 6 bases and 0 bases respectively, with 17 bases between them. CDR3 residues: CASRGVGGSMNTEAFF. The CDR3, as DNA: TGTGCCAGCAGGGGCGTCGGGGGTTCGATGAACACTGAAGCTTTCTTT.

In this sample, this clone turned up a few times. The chain carries TRBV9 and TRBJ2-2; D is unclear. Germline values: CDR1 SGDLS, CDR2 YYNGEE. Trimming left V 0 bases short and J 4 bases short, with 7 bases between. The CDR3 length is 14 residues. The CDR3 DNA is TGTGCCAGCAGCGTAGATCCCGGCACCGGGGAGCTGTTTTTT. The encoded protein is CASSVDPGTGELFF.